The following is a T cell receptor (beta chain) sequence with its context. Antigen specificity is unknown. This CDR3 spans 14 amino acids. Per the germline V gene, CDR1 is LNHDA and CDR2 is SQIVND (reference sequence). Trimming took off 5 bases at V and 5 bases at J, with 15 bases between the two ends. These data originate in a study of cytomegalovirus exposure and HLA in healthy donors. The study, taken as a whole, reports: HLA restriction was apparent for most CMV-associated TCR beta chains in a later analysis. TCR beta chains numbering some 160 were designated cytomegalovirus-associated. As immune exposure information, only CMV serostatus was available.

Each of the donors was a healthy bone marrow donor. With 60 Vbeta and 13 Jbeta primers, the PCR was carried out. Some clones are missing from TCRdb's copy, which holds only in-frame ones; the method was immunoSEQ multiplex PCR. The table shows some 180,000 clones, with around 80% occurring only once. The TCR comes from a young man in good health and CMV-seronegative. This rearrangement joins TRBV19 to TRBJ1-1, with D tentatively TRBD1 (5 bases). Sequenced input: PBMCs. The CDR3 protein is CASSLIWGETEAFF. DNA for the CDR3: TGTGCCAGTAGTTTGATTTGGGGGGAGACTGAAGCTTTCTTT. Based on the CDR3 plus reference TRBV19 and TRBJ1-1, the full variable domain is DGGITQSPKYLFRKEGQNVTLSCEQNLNHDAMYWYRQDPGQGLRLIYYSQIVNDFQKGDIAEGYSVSREKKESFPLTVTSAQKNPTAFYLCASSLIWGETEAFFGQGTRLTVV.